The rows below give T cell receptor beta chains drawn from one sample of a study of blood T cell repertoires in COVID-19. The assay was immunoSEQ multiplex PCR, and TCRdb's table has in-frame clones only and misses some. The sample includes under 250,000 clones, around 86% of them seen just once. Sequenced input: peripheral blood. All receptors derive from a man aged 25-45 years who had recovered from COVID-19. Each CDR3 is given with its conserved first and last residue. The D gene is left open where the match is weak. Clone sizes are given selectively: once, few, many, or a class where the clone is expanded.

TRBJ1-1 | - | TRBV7-6 | - | TGTGCCAGCAGCTCGCGGGGGACTGAAGCTTTCTTT | CASSSRGTEAFF
TRBJ1-6 | - | TRBV7-8 | TRBD1 | TGTGCCAGCAGCAGGGGACAGGGGGCTCGGTCACCCCTCCACTTT | CASSRGQGARSPLHF
TRBJ1-1 | - | TRBV3-1/TRBV3-2 | - | TGTGCCAGCAGCCAATATCGCAGGGAGGAGGGAGCTTTCTTT | CASSQYRREEGAFF
TRBJ1-4 | - | TRBV27 | TRBD1 | TGTGCCAGCAGGCGCGGGACAGGGGATGAAAAACTGTTTTTT | CASRRGTGDEKLFF
TRBJ2-1 | - | TRBV10-3 | - | TGTGCCATCAGTGAGTCGGAGGGGGGGTACAATGAGCAGTTCTTC | CAISESEGGYNEQFF
TRBJ1-6 | few | TRBV10-3 | TRBD1 | TGTGCCATCAGTGAACAGGGGAGCTCCTATAATTCACCCCTCCACTTT | CAISEQGSSYNSPLHF
TRBJ1-3 | - | TRBV5-1 | - | TGCGCCAGCAGCTTAACGACAGCTGGAAACACCATATATTTT | CASSLTTAGNTIYF
TRBJ2-3 | - | TRBV9 | - | TGTGCCAGCAGCGTAGAGGGCGGGAAGGATACGCAGTATTTT | CASSVEGGKDTQYF
TRBJ1-6 | once | TRBV9 | TRBD1 | TGTGCCAGCAGAACCGGGACAGGGGGCGGACCCCTTCACTTT | CASRTGTGGGPLHF
TRBJ2-2 | once | TRBV4-2 | TRBD2 | TGTGCCAGCAGCCATCCTCCCGGGGGGGTGAACACCGGGGAGCTGTTTTTT | CASSHPPGGVNTGELFF
TRBJ2-2 | few | TRBV19 | TRBD1 | TGTGCCAGTAGTTGGGACAGGGCCGGGGAGCTGTTTTTT | CASSWDRAGELFF
TRBJ2-2 | once | TRBV11-1 | - | TGTGCCAGCAGCTTAGGACAGCTATACACCGGGGAGCTGTTTTTT | CASSLGQLYTGELFF
TRBJ2-5 | - | TRBV28 | TRBD2 | TGTGCCAGCAGTGGCGGGACTAGCGGGGGGTACCAAGAGACCCAGTACTTC | CASSGGTSGGYQETQYF
TRBJ2-1 | - | TRBV7-6 | TRBD2 | TGTGCCAGCAGCTTAGAACCGGGGGGCTCCTACAATGAGCAGTTCTTC | CASSLEPGGSYNEQFF
TRBJ1-1 | few | TRBV5-1 | TRBD1 | TGCGCCAGCAGCCGGACTTTGGGACAGGGCGCTGAAGCTTTCTTT | CASSRTLGQGAEAFF
TRBJ2-5 | - | TRBV19 | TRBD2 | TGTGCCAGTAGCAACGGGGGGTGGGAGACCCAGTACTTC | CASSNGGWETQYF
TRBJ1-3 | - | TRBV5-8 | TRBD1 | TGTGCCAGCAGCCACAGGGGTTCGCCTGGAAACACCATATATTTT | CASSHRGSPGNTIYF
TRBJ2-5 | - | TRBV2 | TRBD2 | TGTGCCAGCAGCGAGGGACTAGCGGGGGTTTTTGGGACCCAGTACTTC | CASSEGLAGVFGTQYF
TRBJ2-7 | few | TRBV10-3 | - | TGTGCCATCACCGACAGGCCGGAGAACGAGCAGTACTTC | CAITDRPENEQYF
TRBJ1-2 | - | TRBV4-1 | TRBD1 | TGCGCCAGCACTGGACAGGGCGGCTATGGCTACACCTTC | CASTGQGGYGYTF
TRBJ2-7 | - | TRBV13 | TRBD1 | TGTGCCAGCAGCTTAAACGAGGGCAGGGGGTACGAGCAGTACTTC | CASSLNEGRGYEQYF
TRBJ2-3 | - | TRBV6-6 | TRBD2 | TGTGCCAGCTCCGGGACGGAGGCCCCGGGAGGGCAGTATTTT | CASSGTEAPGGQYF
TRBJ1-3 | few | TRBV18 | TRBD1 | TGTGCCAGCTCACCAACCGGGACAGGGCTTGTAAACACCATATATTTT | CASSPTGTGLVNTIYF
TRBJ1-1 | - | TRBV20-1 | - | TGCAGTGCTAGATGGGGCGTTGAAGCTTTCTTT | CSARWGVEAFF
TRBJ2-5 | - | TRBV11-1 | TRBD1 | TGTGCCAGCAGCTTAGGAGGGACAGGGGGCTTCGAGACCCAGTACTTC | CASSLGGTGGFETQYF
TRBJ1-5 | - | TRBV27 | - | TGTGCCAGCAGTTTACTCGGGGGATGGCAGCCCCAGCATTTT | CASSLLGGWQPQHF
TRBJ1-2 | - | TRBV5-1 | - | TGCGCCAGCAGCTTGGGGGACATAAACCTATGGCGGTACACCTTC | CASSLGDINLWRYTF
TRBJ2-1 | - | TRBV7-2 | TRBD2 | TGTGCCAGCAGCTTCTCTGCGGGGGGATACAATGAGCAGTTCTTC | CASSFSAGGYNEQFF
TRBJ1-2 | - | TRBV28 | - | TGTGCCAGCAGTTTATCCCTTCTCCGCCAGGGCCCTTATGGCTACACCTTC | CASSLSLLRQGPYGYTF
TRBJ2-7 | - | TRBV7-3 | - | TGTGCCAGCAGCTTAAACGGGTACTACGAGCAGTACTTC | CASSLNGYYEQYF
TRBJ2-5 | few | TRBV7-8 | - | TGTGCCAGCAGCCATGGACCTCAGGGGACCCAGTACTTC | CASSHGPQGTQYF
TRBJ2-3 | - | TRBV29-1 | TRBD1 | TGCAGCGCCGGACAGGGATTCACAGATACGCAGTATTTT | CSAGQGFTDTQYF
TRBJ2-3 | - | TRBV6-4 | TRBD1 | TGTGCCAGCAGTGACGATGGGACAGGGGCAGATACGCAGTATTTT | CASSDDGTGADTQYF
TRBJ2-7 | - | TRBV10-3 | TRBD2 | TGTGCCATCAGTGTGTTAGCGGGGGAGGGCTCCTACGAGCAGTACTTC | CAISVLAGEGSYEQYF